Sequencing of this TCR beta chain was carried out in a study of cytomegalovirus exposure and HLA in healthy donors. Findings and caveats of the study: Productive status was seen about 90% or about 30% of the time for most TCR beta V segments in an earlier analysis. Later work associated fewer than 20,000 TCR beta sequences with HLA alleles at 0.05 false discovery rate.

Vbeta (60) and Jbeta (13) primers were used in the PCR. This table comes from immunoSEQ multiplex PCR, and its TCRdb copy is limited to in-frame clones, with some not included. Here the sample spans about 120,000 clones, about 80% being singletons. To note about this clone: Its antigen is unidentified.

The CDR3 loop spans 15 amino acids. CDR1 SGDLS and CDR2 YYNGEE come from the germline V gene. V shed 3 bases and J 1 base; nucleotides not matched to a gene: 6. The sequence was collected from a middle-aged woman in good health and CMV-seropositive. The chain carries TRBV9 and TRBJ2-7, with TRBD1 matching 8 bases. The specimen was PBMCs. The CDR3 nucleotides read TGTGCCAGCAGCGCAGGACAGGGACAATCCTACGAGCAGTACTTC. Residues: CASSAGQGQSYEQYF. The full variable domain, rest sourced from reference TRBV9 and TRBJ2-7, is DSGVTQTPKHLITATGQRVTLRCSPRSGDLSVYWYQQSLDQGLQFLIQYYNGEERAKGNILERFSAQQFPDLHSELNLSSLELGDSALYFCASSAGQGQSYEQYFGPGTRLTVT.